A selection of T cell receptor beta chains follows, all from one sample in a study of blood T cell repertoires in COVID-19. The protocol was immunoSEQ multiplex PCR, while the TCRdb copy is restricted to in-frame clones and leaves out a portion. Here the sample spans about 180,000 clones, approximately 85% being singletons. Input material: peripheral blood. These receptors were taken from a woman aged 60-70 years with COVID-19, enrolled during active disease. The CDR3 runs from the conserved cysteine through the conserved F or W. A D gene is named only where the DNA matches it firmly.

TRBV19,NA,TRBJ1-6,CASSHGQRRRNSPLHF
TRBV7-9,NA,TRBJ2-5,CASRIRGETQYF
TRBV6-4,NA,TRBJ1-1,CASSASMNTEAFF
TRBV7-9,NA,TRBJ1-6,CASSLVQLYNSPLHF
TRBV5-5,NA,TRBJ2-3,CASRGLGRYTDTQYF
TRBV11-2,NA,TRBJ2-1,CASSLVRGSRPLSYNEQFF
TRBV2,TRBD2,TRBJ2-2,CASSEASGAIGELFF
TRBV5-4,TRBD1,TRBJ2-1,CASSLDRGHYNEQFF
TRBV19,NA,TRBJ2-6,CASSMAYGGVTGANVLTF
TRBV9,NA,TRBJ1-2,CASSPGQHAHGYTF
TRBV6-4,NA,TRBJ1-3,CATEPRAGNTIYF
TRBV6-5,NA,TRBJ1-2,CASSYGGGTANYGYTF
TRBV9,NA,TRBJ1-4,CASSVRSTNEKLFF
TRBV28,TRBD2,TRBJ2-3,CASRRLGGTSGSPQYF
TRBV5-4,NA,TRBJ1-1,CASSFETALQARQNTEAFF
TRBV21-1,NA,TRBJ1-2,CAGRGHYGYTF
TRBV5-4,TRBD1,TRBJ1-3,CASSLAGTAGNTIYF
TRBV14,TRBD2,TRBJ2-1,CASSKGLAGVIEQFF
TRBV29-1,NA,TRBJ1-4,CSVADQLHEKLFF
TRBV12-1,NA,TRBJ2-7,CASSFVPSGHNKADYEQYF
TRBV19,NA,TRBJ1-5,CASSIGYREPQHF
TRBV6-5,NA,TRBJ1-4,CASRREGGSEKLFF
TRBV20-1,TRBD1,TRBJ1-2,CSARTGGGYTF
TRBV9,NA,TRBJ2-5,CASSPYDREETQYF
TRBV19,NA,TRBJ2-1,CASSIRAGRYNEQFF
TRBV5-6,TRBD2,TRBJ2-2,CASSYGGGNTGELFF
TRBV5-5,TRBD1,TRBJ2-6,CASRSGTGVSGANVLTF
TRBV5-4,NA,TRBJ1-1,CASSSGQIGMNTEAFF
TRBV6-1,NA,TRBJ1-4,CASSEVARATNEKLFF
TRBV15,NA,TRBJ1-3,CATSRAAGNTIYF
TRBV19,NA,TRBJ2-1,CATMVQHGGYNEQFF
TRBV6-2/TRBV6-3,TRBD1,TRBJ2-2,CASSDRGRPPTGELFF
TRBV19,NA,TRBJ1-6,CASRNRDRNSPLHF
TRBV27,TRBD1,TRBJ1-2,CASSSTGGLDGYTF
TRBV3-1/TRBV3-2,TRBD1,TRBJ2-3,CASRPGTGERPDTQYF
TRBV28,TRBD2,TRBJ2-2,CASSRPSGVTGELFF
TRBV4-3,NA,TRBJ1-3,CASSQSTADGNTIYF
TRBV12-3/TRBV12-4,NA,TRBJ1-4,CASSLDKIKLFF
TRBV11-2,NA,TRBJ1-3,CASSLTPGLGSGNTIYF
TRBV3-1/TRBV3-2,TRBD2,TRBJ2-6,CASSLLGGYSGANVLTF
TRBV7-2,TRBD2,TRBJ2-3,CASSLVGGFSTDTQYF
TRBV19,TRBD1,TRBJ2-1,CASSTGTGGFGFF
TRBV5-6,NA,TRBJ2-2,CASTRRGKIVGTGELFF
TRBV7-2,NA,TRBJ2-7,CASSLTWQYEQYF
TRBV5-1,TRBD1,TRBJ2-7,CASSGWDRGFNEQYF
TRBV7-2,NA,TRBJ2-1,CASSLEWGRFGEQFF
TRBV5-4,TRBD2,TRBJ2-1,CASSLTSGDNEQFF
TRBV7-2,NA,TRBJ2-1,CASSLASAGGEQFF
TRBV5-1,TRBD2,TRBJ2-3,CASSFLAGVSTDTQYF
TRBV7-2,NA,TRBJ2-2,CASSPARGSNVGELFF
TRBV11-2,NA,TRBJ1-3,CASSLDQSYGNTIYF
TRBV6-5,TRBD1,TRBJ1-5,CASRGTGAVNQPQHF
TRBV7-3,TRBD1,TRBJ1-2,CASSLTPGQAGYTF
TRBV14,NA,TRBJ2-3,CASSQDNRVGGWFTDTQYF